This paragraph covers one T cell receptor (beta chain) sequence. The repertoire was sequenced with immunoSEQ multiplex PCR; TCRdb's copy has only in-frame clones and lacks some. The sample lists roughly 2,300,000 clones, about nine tenths seen once, with approximately 0.4% in the top ten. This record belongs to a study of shared clonotypes between healthy human individuals. The CDR3 is 14 amino acids. Trimming took 3 bases from V and 4 from J, leaving 12 bases between them. CDR1 is LNHDA and CDR2 is SQIVND in the germline V gene (reference sequence). The source of this sequence is a man aged 18-30 years in good health. Some clones in this sample may be carry-over from other donors' samples. Sequences were obtained from naive CD4+ T cells from PBMCs. The subset: CD45RA+ positively selected. This chain uses TRBV19 with TRBJ1-2; D call uncertain. In DNA, the CDR3 is TGTGCCAGTAGTATTTCCTTTGACTCCTATGGCTACACCTTC. Amino acids: CASSISFDSYGYTF.